These 27 T cell receptor beta chains originate from one sample sequenced in a study of blood T cells in healthy people across ages. Primed by a sample-barcoded 5' primer and a J-beta primer mix, a second PCR proceeded for roughly 7 to 11 cycles. TCRdb redid the calling of the 5' RACE reads with MiXCR, one entry per CDR3 protein. The sample contains about 800,000 distinct CDR3 sequences, less than 60% of which appear only once. Sequencing was carried out using blood. These receptors came from an older man in good health.

Points on this clonotype: An end of the junction differs from the germline gene, which may be a read error. The chain links TRBV20-1 to TRBJ2-4; D gene ambiguous. The germline gives CDR1 DFQATT, CDR2 SNEGSKA (reference sequence). This CDR3 spans 14 amino acids. The CDR3 spells CSAYNTVAKSIQYF. The CDR3 DNA reads TGCAGTGCCTATAATACAGTAGCCAAAAGCATTCAGTACTTC.

Note on this clonotype: This may arise from a read error, as a much more abundant clone is one base away. The V call is TRBV29-1, the J call TRBJ2-4, with D unresolved. The end of the DNA fits TRBJ2-5 better, so the J call may be wrong. The germline V gene encodes CDR1 SQVTM and CDR2 ANQGSEA. The CDR3 is made up of 13 amino acids. DNA for the CDR3: TGCAGCGTTGAAGATCGTGAGCGAGAGACCCAGTACTTC. Its translation is CSVEDRERETQYF.

In DNA, the CDR3 is TGTGCCAGCAGTTCCTCCGGGACAGCCTCCTACGAGCAGTACTTC. This encodes CASSSSGTASYEQYF. The rearrangement links TRBV28 to TRBJ2-7, with 7 bases aligning to TRBD1. The CDR3 has 15 residues. The junction had 6 bases not matched to a gene; V was cut back by 4 bases and J by 0 bases. CDR1 is MDHEN, CDR2 SYDVKM, per germline.

The V gene is TRBV12-3 or TRBV12-4, the J gene TRBJ1-3, with D unclear. Trimming took 6 bases from V and 0 from J, leaving 12 bases between them. This CDR3 region has 15 residues. CDR3 in DNA: TGTGCCAGCAGCCCCTCCGTGGTCTCTGGAAACACCATATATTTT. Residues: CASSPSVVSGNTIYF.

The V and J genes are TRBV4-2 and TRBJ2-7; 9 positions match TRBD2. Germline values: CDR1 LGHNA, CDR2 YNFKEQ. V trimming: 0 bases; J trimming: 4 bases; junction bases outside the gene matches: 10. The CDR3 length is 17 residues. CDR3 loop: CASSQDLSGSPVYEQYF. The CDR3 coding sequence is TGTGCCAGCAGCCAAGACCTTAGCGGGAGCCCCGTGTACGAGCAGTACTTC.

This clonotype was seen a handful of times. A read error may explain this, as a much larger clone is one base away. The V gene is TRBV20-1, the J gene TRBJ2-5, with 16 bases matching TRBD2. The CDR3 sequence is 14 residues long. Germline CDR1 reads DFQATT; CDR2 reads SNEGSKA (reference sequence). V trimming: 6 bases; J trimming: 11 bases; junction bases outside the gene matches: 9. The CDR3 loop reads CSAGLAGGPNEQYF. The CDR3 nucleotides read TGCAGTGCGGGACTAGCGGGAGGGCCCAATGAGCAGTACTTC.

This sequence joins TRBV12-3 or TRBV12-4 and TRBJ2-3, with D hard to call. This CDR3 is built from 13 residues. Trimming took off 7 bases at V and 6 bases at J, with 14 bases between the two ends. CDR3 bases: TGTGCCAGCACCGACCTACCCGGGGATACGCAGTATTTT. The encoded protein is CASTDLPGDTQYF.

This clonotype was observed at least ten times. The chain links TRBV20-1 to TRBJ2-3; D is uncertain. V was shortened by 0 bases and J by 7 bases, with 20 bases between the two germline ends. CDR1 and CDR2 from the germline V gene are DFQATT and SNEGSKA (reference sequence). CDR3 length equals 16 residues. The CDR3 loop reads CSARDTLADNSYTQYF. CDR3 bases: TGCAGTGCTAGAGATACATTAGCCGATAATTCATATACGCAGTATTTT.

A single count supports this clonotype. At one of its ends the junction is not consistent with the germline gene, which may arise from a read error. The DNA of the CDR3 is TGTGCCGGCAGCCTTAAGCAACGCGGTGAGCAGTTCTTC. Its translation is CAGSLKQRGEQFF. The J gene is TRBJ2-1, the V gene TRBV7-2; D is unclear. Germline assignment: CDR1 SGHTA and CDR2 FQGNSA. This CDR3 has 13 amino acids.

This clonotype was seen many times. The chain has TRBV10-3 and TRBJ2-5; D may be TRBD1 (5 bases). Looked up from germline, CDR1 is ENHRY and CDR2 is SYGVKD. CDR3 length: 11 residues. V was trimmed by 9 bases and J by 9 bases, leaving 14 bases between them. CDR3 in amino acids: CAIGATSPQYF. CDR3 coding DNA: TGTGCCATAGGGGCCACCTCTCCCCAGTACTTC.

This clonotype has at least ten counts. V gene TRBV20-1 combines with J gene TRBJ2-4, with D possibly TRBD1 on 6 matching bases. Between the trimmed V and J ends, which lost 3 bases and 0 bases, there was a span of 9 bases. Germline assignment: CDR1 DFQATT and CDR2 SNEGSKA (reference sequence). The CDR3 is made up of 14 amino acids. The CDR3 is CSASHRAAKNIQYF. CDR3 in DNA: TGCAGTGCTAGTCACAGGGCAGCCAAAAACATTCAGTACTTC.

The chain joins TRBV28 to TRBJ2-3, with unresolved D. From germline, CDR1 is MDHEN and CDR2 SYDVKM. The CDR3 contains 13 residues. With 11 bases removed from V and 3 bases from J, the gap between germline ends came to 15 bases. The CDR3 DNA reads as TGTGCCGCAGAGAGAAGTGGAACAGATACGCAGTATTTT. Its protein product is CAAERSGTDTQYF.

The rearrangement joins TRBV27 to TRBJ2-7, with 9 bases identical to TRBD1. The CDR3 has 14 amino acids. V lost 4 bases, J lost 6 bases, and 7 bases stayed unmatched. Germline CDR1 reads MNHEY; CDR2 reads SMNVEV (reference sequence). CDR3 in DNA: TGTGCCAGCAGTTCCGGGACAGGGTTCGCCGAGCAGTACTTC. Translating it yields CASSSGTGFAEQYF.

The chain joins TRBV7-2 to TRBJ2-3; the D is unclear. The V and J ends lost 4 bases and 6 bases respectively, with 8 bases between them. Per germline, CDR1 SGHTA and CDR2 FQGNSA. This CDR3 has 12 residues. CDR3 sequence reads: CASSSLIDTQYF. The DNA of the CDR3 is TGTGCCAGCAGCTCCTTGATTGATACGCAGTATTTT.

Of note for this clonotype: This clone may be a read error of a much larger clone one base away. V is TRBV5-5 and J is TRBJ2-5, with D uncertain. This CDR3 contains 16 residues. CDR1 SGHKS and CDR2 YYEKEE come from the germline V gene (reference sequence). The CDR3: CACSPTGLLDQETQYF. The CDR3 region has the DNA TGTGCCTGCAGCCCAACCGGCCTGCTTGATCAAGAGACCCAGTACTTC.

The V gene is TRBV6-5, the J gene TRBJ1-1; D ambiguous. Germline V gene sequence: CDR1 MNHEY, CDR2 SVGAGI. Trimming took off 6 bases at V and 2 bases at J, with 13 bases between the two ends. This CDR3 is built from 14 residues. CDR3 nucleotide sequence: TGTGCCAGCAGCCCTCAGACCGGTAACACTGAAGCTTTCTTT. It codes for CASSPQTGNTEAFF.

This clonotype was picked up a small number of times. The V gene is TRBV19, the J gene TRBJ2-7; D possibly corresponds to TRBD1 (6 bases). The V end was cut by 6 bases, the J end by 2 bases, with 23 bases between. The CDR3 runs to 17 residues. In germline, CDR1 is LNHDA, CDR2 SQIVND (reference sequence). The CDR3 loop reads CASSHLQSDRTAYEQYF. The CDR3 bases are TGTGCCAGTAGCCACCTACAAAGCGACAGGACTGCCTACGAGCAGTACTTC.

This clonotype has at least ten counts. The chain is built from TRBV10-3 and TRBJ2-1, with D perhaps TRBD1 (6 bases). Germline CDR1 is ENHRY and CDR2 is SYGVKD. This CDR3 is 14 amino acids long. Deletions cut 0 bases from V and 9 bases from J, with 12 bases between. The CDR3: CAISESGQGLEQFF. Here the CDR3 DNA reads TGTGCCATCAGTGAGTCGGGCCAGGGGCTTGAGCAGTTCTTC.

The chain uses TRBV10-3 and TRBJ2-6; 12 bases fit TRBD2. The CDR3 consists of 21 residues. V lost 0 bases and J lost 0; bases outside the gene matches: 9. Germline CDR1 reads ENHRY; CDR2 reads SYGVKD. CDR3 in amino acids: CAISESALAGGGRSGANVLTF. CDR3 DNA sequence: TGTGCCATCAGTGAGTCGGCGCTAGCGGGAGGGGGTCGCTCTGGGGCCAACGTCCTGACTTTC.

This chain uses TRBV5-1 with TRBJ2-7, with D possibly being TRBD1 (7 bases). Germline V gene data show CDR1 as SGHRS and CDR2 as YFSETQ. The V gene lost 4 bases and the J gene lost 5 bases, with 16 bases spanning the gap. The CDR3 sequence is 14 residues long. CDR3 sequence (DNA): TGCGCCAGCAGCGTGGGGGGCGACAGGGACGAGCAGTACTTC. Its translation is CASSVGGDRDEQYF.

This clonotype has a count of ten or more. This rearrangement joins TRBV29-1 to TRBJ2-3; TRBD1 matches at 10 bases. The V gene's germline CDR1 is SQVTM and CDR2 ANQGSEA. The V segment lost 6 bases and the J segment 7 bases; nucleotides outside the gene matches: 7. The CDR3 spans 13 residues. The CDR3 nucleotides read TGCAGCGTCGCTCGGACAGGGGGTAATACGCAGTATTTT. Protein sequence: CSVARTGGNTQYF.

The chain carries TRBV4-1 and TRBJ1-2, with D unclear. Germline values: CDR1 MGHRA, CDR2 YSYEKL. CDR3 size: 18 residues. V gave up 0 bases and J gave up 6 bases, with 23 bases separating them. The CDR3 region is CASSQDGRRLRTSHGYTF. The CDR3 nucleotides are TGCGCCAGCAGCCAAGATGGAAGGAGGTTGCGAACTTCCCATGGCTACACCTTC.

The table lists this clonotype with many counts. CDR3 nucleotides: TGCAGTGCTCTCAAAACTAGCGGACCGGGGGGGAATGAGCAGTTCTTC. Encoded protein: CSALKTSGPGGNEQFF. The V gene is TRBV20-1, the J gene TRBJ2-1; 8 bases fit TRBD2. CDR3 length equals 16 residues. The junction had 16 bases not matched to a gene; V was cut back by 5 bases and J by 7 bases. Per the germline V gene, CDR1 is DFQATT and CDR2 is SNEGSKA (reference sequence).

The gene calls are TRBV4-3 and TRBJ2-4, with D hard to call. The J call may be in error: the DNA end matches TRBJ2-7 better. Germline V lookup: CDR1 LGHNA, CDR2 YSLEER. The CDR3 is made up of 15 amino acids. This CDR3 reads CASSQSSQPAYEQYF. CDR3 DNA sequence: TGCGCCAGCAGCCAATCCTCACAGCCGGCCTACGAGCAGTACTTC.

The rearrangement uses TRBV5-1 and TRBJ1-6; D ambiguous. Per germline, CDR1 SGHRS and CDR2 YFSETQ. V gave up 0 bases and J gave up 7 bases, with 8 bases separating them. The CDR3 runs 14 residues. This CDR3 reads CASSLGDMNSPLHF. CDR3 DNA sequence: TGCGCCAGCAGCTTGGGCGACATGAATTCACCCCTCCACTTT.

The CDR3 here is CASTPPQGQSNEKLFF. In DNA, the CDR3 is TGTGCCAGCACCCCGCCCCAGGGACAATCTAATGAAAAACTGTTTTTT. The J gene is TRBJ1-4, the V gene TRBV2; a weak D match, TRBD1 (6 bases). Germline CDR1 is SNHLY and CDR2 is FYNNEI. The CDR3 has 16 amino acids. V was cut by 7 bases and J by 3 bases, with 18 bases left in between.

The sample holds a few counts of this clonotype. This sequence joins TRBV7-3 and TRBJ2-3; 7 nucleotides match TRBD1. This CDR3 has 16 residues. Germline values: CDR1 SGHTA, CDR2 FQGTGA. V lost 5 bases, J lost 0 bases, and 8 bases stayed unmatched. The DNA for the CDR3 is TGTGCCAGCAGCCTACAACAGGGGCCTAGCACAGATACGCAGTATTTT. Residues: CASSLQQGPSTDTQYF.